These T cell receptor beta chains were read from a single sample in a study of T cell responses to AZD1222 COVID-19 vaccine. Sequencing was performed with immunoSEQ multiplex PCR; in TCRdb, only in-frame clones are kept and a portion is missing. The sample lists some 130,000 clones, more than 85% seen once, with around 2.4% in the top ten. This specimen was peripheral blood, taken on day 0 of AZD1222 vaccination. These receptors came from an adult in good health. The CDR3 runs from the conserved cysteine through the conserved F or W. Fields, in order: clone size, V gene, J gene, D gene, CDR3 DNA, CDR3 protein. The D gene is left open where the match is weak. Where a row states a size, it is once, few, many or the class of an expanded clone; other rows omit it.

abundance: NA
v_gene: TRBV20-1
j_gene: TRBJ1-1
d_gene: NA
CDR3nt: TGCAGTGCTAGTTATCCGAACACTGAAGCTTTCTTT
CDR3aa: CSASYPNTEAFF

abundance: NA
v_gene: TRBV9
j_gene: TRBJ2-7
d_gene: TRBD2
CDR3nt: TGTGCCAGCAGCGTAGTAGCGGGTGCCTCCTACGAGCAGTACTTC
CDR3aa: CASSVVAGASYEQYF

abundance: once
v_gene: TRBV5-6
j_gene: TRBJ1-3
d_gene: NA
CDR3nt: TGTGCCAGCAGCTTGAAGGCCTTCTCTGGAAACACCATATATTTT
CDR3aa: CASSLKAFSGNTIYF

abundance: NA
v_gene: TRBV28
j_gene: TRBJ2-7
d_gene: NA
CDR3nt: TGTGCCAGCACCAGCAACTACGAGCAGTACTTC
CDR3aa: CASTSNYEQYF

abundance: NA
v_gene: TRBV5-1
j_gene: TRBJ2-7
d_gene: TRBD2
CDR3nt: TGCGCCAGCAGCGTCTTAGCGGGAGGCCGCGCCTACGAGCAGTACTTC
CDR3aa: CASSVLAGGRAYEQYF

abundance: NA
v_gene: TRBV7-3
j_gene: TRBJ1-6
d_gene: TRBD1
CDR3nt: TGTGCCAGCAGCTTAGGTACCGGGACAGGGAGTTCACCCCTCCACTTT
CDR3aa: CASSLGTGTGSSPLHF

abundance: NA
v_gene: TRBV19
j_gene: TRBJ1-1
d_gene: NA
CDR3nt: TGTGCCAGTAGTGTGGACTTGGGTGAAGCTTTCTTT
CDR3aa: CASSVDLGEAFF

abundance: NA
v_gene: TRBV6-5
j_gene: TRBJ2-3
d_gene: TRBD2
CDR3nt: TGTGCCAGCTCCCTGACTAGCGGGAGAGGAAATACGCAGTATTTT
CDR3aa: CASSLTSGRGNTQYF

abundance: NA
v_gene: TRBV27
j_gene: TRBJ2-7
d_gene: TRBD2
CDR3nt: TGTGCCAGCAGTCCGATCTCGGGACTAGCGGGAGCTCGGGAGCAGTACTTC
CDR3aa: CASSPISGLAGAREQYF

abundance: NA
v_gene: TRBV2
j_gene: TRBJ2-7
d_gene: TRBD1
CDR3nt: TGTGCCACCAGGGACAGCCCCTACGAGCAGTACTTC
CDR3aa: CATRDSPYEQYF

abundance: once
v_gene: TRBV6-5
j_gene: TRBJ1-5
d_gene: NA
CDR3nt: TGTGCCAGCAGTTCCTTTGGGGGAGGGGGCAATCAGCCCCAGCATTTT
CDR3aa: CASSSFGGGGNQPQHF

abundance: NA
v_gene: TRBV18
j_gene: TRBJ2-5
d_gene: NA
CDR3nt: TGTGCCAGCTCAGAACAAGAGACCCAGTACTTC
CDR3aa: CASSEQETQYF

abundance: NA
v_gene: TRBV5-1
j_gene: TRBJ2-3
d_gene: TRBD2
CDR3nt: TGCGCCAGCAGCCCCGGACTAGCGGGCACAGATACGCAGTATTTT
CDR3aa: CASSPGLAGTDTQYF

abundance: NA
v_gene: TRBV24-1
j_gene: TRBJ2-3
d_gene: NA
CDR3nt: TGTGCCACCAGTGATTTGGGGCTAGGCACAGATACGCAGTATTTT
CDR3aa: CATSDLGLGTDTQYF

abundance: NA
v_gene: TRBV29-1
j_gene: TRBJ1-1
d_gene: NA
CDR3nt: TGCAGCGTTGACTATGGAGCTTTCTTT
CDR3aa: CSVDYGAFF

abundance: few
v_gene: TRBV10-2
j_gene: TRBJ2-2
d_gene: TRBD2
CDR3nt: TGCGCCAGCAGTGAGTCCGGGACTAGCGGGGTCACCGGGGAGCTGTTTTTT
CDR3aa: CASSESGTSGVTGELFF